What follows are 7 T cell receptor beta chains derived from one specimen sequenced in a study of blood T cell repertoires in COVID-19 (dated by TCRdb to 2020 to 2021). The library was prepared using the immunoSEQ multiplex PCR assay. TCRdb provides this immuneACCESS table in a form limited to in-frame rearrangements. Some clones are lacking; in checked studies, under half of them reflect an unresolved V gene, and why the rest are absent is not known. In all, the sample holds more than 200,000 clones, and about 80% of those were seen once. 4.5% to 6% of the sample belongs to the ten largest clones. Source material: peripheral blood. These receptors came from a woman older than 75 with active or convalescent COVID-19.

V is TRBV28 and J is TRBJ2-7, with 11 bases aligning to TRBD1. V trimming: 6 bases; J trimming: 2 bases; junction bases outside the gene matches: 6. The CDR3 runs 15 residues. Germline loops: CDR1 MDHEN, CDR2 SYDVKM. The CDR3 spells CASRPPGQGAYEQYF. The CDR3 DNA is TGTGCCAGCAGGCCCCCGGGACAGGGGGCCTACGAGCAGTACTTC.

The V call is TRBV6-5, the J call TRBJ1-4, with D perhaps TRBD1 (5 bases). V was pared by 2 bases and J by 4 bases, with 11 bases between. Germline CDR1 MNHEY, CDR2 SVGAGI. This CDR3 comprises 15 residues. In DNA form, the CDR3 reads TGTGCCAGCAGTTACATCGGGGGTCTTAATGAAAAACTGTTTTTT. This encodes CASSYIGGLNEKLFF.

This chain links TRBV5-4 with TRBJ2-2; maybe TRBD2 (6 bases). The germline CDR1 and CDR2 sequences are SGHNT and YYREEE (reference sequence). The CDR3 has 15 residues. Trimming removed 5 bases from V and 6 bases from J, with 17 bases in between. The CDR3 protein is CASRAGSEGSGELFF. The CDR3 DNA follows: TGTGCCAGCAGGGCGGGGAGTGAGGGTTCCGGGGAGCTGTTTTTT.

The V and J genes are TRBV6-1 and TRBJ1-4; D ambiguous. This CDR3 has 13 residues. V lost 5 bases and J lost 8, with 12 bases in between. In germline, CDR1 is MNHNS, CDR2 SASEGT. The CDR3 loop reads CASSLELGEKLFF. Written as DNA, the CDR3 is TGTGCCAGCAGTCTAGAGTTAGGAGAAAAACTGTTTTTT.

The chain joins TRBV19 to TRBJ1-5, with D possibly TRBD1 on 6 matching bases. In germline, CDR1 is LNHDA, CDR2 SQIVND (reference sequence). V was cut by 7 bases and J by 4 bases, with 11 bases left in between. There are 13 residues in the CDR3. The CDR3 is CASNKQGNQPQHF. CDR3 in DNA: TGTGCCAGTAATAAACAGGGTAATCAGCCCCAGCATTTT.

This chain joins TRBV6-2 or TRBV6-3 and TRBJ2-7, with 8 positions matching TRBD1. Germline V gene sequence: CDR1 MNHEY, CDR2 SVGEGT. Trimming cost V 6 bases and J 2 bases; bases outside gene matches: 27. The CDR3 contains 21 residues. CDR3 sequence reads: CASSQRQGQGGIPSITYEQYF. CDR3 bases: TGTGCCAGCAGCCAACGCCAAGGACAGGGCGGCATACCGAGTATAACCTACGAGCAGTACTTC.

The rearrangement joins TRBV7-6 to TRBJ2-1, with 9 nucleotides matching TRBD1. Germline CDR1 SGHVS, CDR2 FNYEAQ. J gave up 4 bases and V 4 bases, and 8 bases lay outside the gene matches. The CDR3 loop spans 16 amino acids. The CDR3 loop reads CASSSSTGGFYNEQFF. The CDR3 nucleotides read TGTGCCAGCAGCTCGTCGACAGGGGGATTTTACAATGAGCAGTTCTTC.